This entry features one T cell receptor (beta chain) sequence. As yet, its antigen is unknown. The CDR3 spans 13 residues. Trimming removed 5 bases from V and 2 bases from J, with 13 bases in between. Germline V lookup: CDR1 SQVTM, CDR2 ANQGSEA. The data are from a study of cytomegalovirus exposure and HLA in healthy donors. Study-level background: Among the roughly 430 genotyped donors, approximately 82% were placed in the Caucasian-associated ancestry cluster. Study-level results: While the bulk of TCR sequences proved rare, some public TCRs turned up in many donors. In an earlier analysis, about 90% or about 30%: the productive usage of most TCR beta V segments.

PCR used 60 Vbeta primers and 13 Jbeta primers. Produced via immunoSEQ multiplex PCR; TCRdb's table is partial and in-frame only. The sample consists of 100,000 to 150,000 clones, 72% of them appearing once. The source of this sequence is a man aged 25 to 40 in good health and CMV-seronegative. What was sequenced was PBMCs. The J gene is TRBJ2-7, the V gene TRBV29-1; D may be TRBD1 (6 bases). CDR3 protein: CSVSRDRPYEQYF. The CDR3 DNA sequence: TGCAGCGTTTCCCGTGACAGGCCCTACGAGCAGTACTTC.